Sequencing of this T cell receptor (beta chain) was carried out in a study of T cell responses to AZD1222 COVID-19 vaccine. The study pooled second doses at about 4 or about 12 weeks. In regard to this clone: Its matching antigen is unknown.

Clones were read by immunoSEQ multiplex PCR, and TCRdb kept only the in-frame ones, dropping some. The data show 150,000 to 200,000 clones, approximately 94% seen once. Overall study findings and caveats: White British ancestry dominated among donors, who included more females, and clonal diversity was possibly underestimated.

This CDR3 has 14 residues. V was clipped by 4 bases and J by 1 base, with 11 bases between them. In germline, CDR1 is SGHRS, CDR2 YFSETQ. The clonotype comes from an adult who received the AZD1222 COVID-19 vaccine. The chain combines TRBV5-1 with TRBJ1-2; D is possibly TRBD1 (5 bases). The sequences come from peripheral blood, collected 28 days after the second AZD1222 dose. The DNA of the CDR3 is TGCGCCAGCAGCCAACGGGGGGATAACTATGGCTACACCTTC. Translated, it gives CASSQRGDNYGYTF.